Listed here are 26 T cell receptor beta chains from one sample, sequenced in a study of long-term antiretroviral therapy in people with HIV (dated by TCRdb to between 2020 and 2023). The immunoSEQ hsTCRB v3.0 assay was used at survey level resolution for TRB variable region sequencing. Sourced from immuneACCESS, this table was stored by TCRdb with only in-frame sequences that have V and J called. A share of the clones is absent; for the studies checked, an unresolved V gene accounts for under half, and the remainder has no known explanation. The sample table records about 26,000 clones; about 85% of these occur just once. Approximately 9.2% of the sample is taken by the ten largest. Sequenced here: unsorted PBMCs, sampled roughly 4.9 years after starting antiretroviral therapy. The origin of the receptors is a middle-aged man with HIV.

V and J are TRBV6-4 and TRBJ2-2; a weak D match, TRBD1 (6 bases). With 5 bases removed from V and 2 bases from J, the gap between germline ends came to 18 bases. Germline assignment: CDR1 MRHNA and CDR2 SNTAGT. There are 17 residues in the CDR3. For the CDR3, the DNA is TGTGCCAGCAGTAGGTTCGGAACAGGGTCTAACACCGGGGAGCTGTTTTTT. It codes for CASSRFGTGSNTGELFF.

This clone was seen a few times. This chain uses TRBV6-4 with TRBJ2-7; tentative D call: TRBD1 (6 bases). Germline CDR1 and CDR2: MRHNA and SNTAGT. The CDR3 length is 13 residues. V lost 3 bases and J lost 6, with 12 bases in between. CDR3 amino acids: CASSEIQGTEQYF. In nucleotides, the CDR3 is TGTGCCAGCAGTGAAATACAGGGTACCGAGCAGTACTTC.

The chain has TRBV6-5 and TRBJ2-3; D gene unclear. The CDR3 is 16 amino acids. The germline V gene has CDR1 MNHEY and CDR2 SVGAGI. With 0 bases removed from V and 0 bases from J, the gap between germline ends came to 10 bases. CDR3 sequence: CASSYSELTSTDTQYF. The CDR3 coding sequence is TGTGCCAGCAGTTACTCGGAGTTAACTAGCACAGATACGCAGTATTTT.

The gene calls are TRBV5-1 and TRBJ1-2; D is ambiguous. There are 11 residues in the CDR3. Per the germline V gene, CDR1 is SGHRS and CDR2 is YFSETQ. V lost 0 bases, J lost 9 bases, and 6 bases lay in between. CDR3 sequence (DNA): TGCGCCAGCAGCTTGGAGGGCAGCTACACCTTC. This sequence encodes CASSLEGSYTF.

The chain employs TRBV19 and TRBJ2-3; 10 bases agree with TRBD2. Germline V CDR1 and CDR2: LNHDA, SQIVND (reference sequence). Losses at the gene ends were 8 bases for V and 2 bases for J; bases not matched to a gene: 10. The CDR3 covers 16 residues. The DNA of the CDR3 is TGTGCCAGTTCCAAAATAGCGGGAGGAAACACAGATACGCAGTATTTT. Translation: CASSKIAGGNTDTQYF.

In this sample, this clone turned up once. This chain's CDR3 is CASSLGLAYTGELFF. CDR3 in DNA: TGCGCCAGCAGCTTGGGCCTAGCTTACACCGGGGAGCTGTTTTTT. The V and J genes are TRBV5-1 and TRBJ2-2, with D perhaps TRBD2 (5 bases). Trimming took off 0 bases at V and 3 bases at J, with 9 bases between the two ends. Germline V gene sequence: CDR1 SGHRS, CDR2 YFSETQ. CDR3 length: 15 amino acids.

The gene calls are TRBV5-5 and TRBJ2-2; possible D gene TRBD1, 6 bases. This CDR3 is built from 19 residues. Per the germline V gene, CDR1 is SGHKS and CDR2 is YYEKEE (reference sequence). With 0 bases removed from V and 1 base from J, the gap between germline ends came to 19 bases. CDR3 DNA sequence: TGTGCCAGCAGCTTGGCCCTTGGGACACTTTTCCTGAACACCGGGGAGCTGTTTTTT. Translated: CASSLALGTLFLNTGELFF.

The chain has TRBV18 and TRBJ1-1; 8 nucleotides agree with TRBD1. The germline gives CDR1 KGHSH, CDR2 LQKENI. The CDR3 contains 13 residues. The ends lost 6 bases at V and 4 bases at J; junction bases unmatched: 4. DNA for the CDR3: TGTGCCAGCTCCACGACAGGGGCCACTGAAGCTTTCTTT. Its translation: CASSTTGATEAFF.

This chain connects TRBV7-9 to TRBJ2-5; 8 nucleotides match TRBD2. CDR1 is SEHNR and CDR2 is FQNEAQ in the germline V gene (reference sequence). The CDR3 is 16 residues long. J gave up 5 bases and V 8 bases, and 16 bases lay outside the gene matches. The CDR3 bases are TGTGCCAGCCGTCCTCCACCCGGACTAGCTAAGGAGACCCAGTACTTC. Its translation: CASRPPPGLAKETQYF.

The CDR3 region has the DNA TGTGCCAGCAGCTCTCAGGGGAGCACTGAAGCTTTCTTT. Its protein product is CASSSQGSTEAFF. The rearrangement joins TRBV13 to TRBJ1-1, with D tentatively TRBD1 (6 bases). Trimming took off 4 bases at V and 4 bases at J, with 10 bases between the two ends. The CDR3 sequence is 13 residues long. Germline V gene data show CDR1 as PRHDT and CDR2 as FYEKMQ (reference sequence).

The chain carries TRBV7-7 and TRBJ2-7; D gene unclear. Trimming left V 0 bases short and J 3 bases short, with 6 bases between. Germline V gives CDR1 SSHAT, CDR2 FNYEAQ (reference sequence). This CDR3 is built from 13 residues. The CDR3 reads CASSLAPLYEQYF. DNA for the CDR3: TGTGCCAGCAGCTTAGCACCGCTCTACGAGCAGTACTTC.

CDR3 loop: CASSSGSGITGELFF. The CDR3 region has the DNA TGTGCCAGCAGCTCTGGCAGTGGGATCACCGGGGAGCTGTTTTTT. The chain joins TRBV7-9 to TRBJ2-2; D is unresolved. The CDR3 loop spans 15 amino acids. Looked up from germline, CDR1 is SEHNR and CDR2 is FQNEAQ (reference sequence). The V gene lost 4 bases and the J gene lost 4 bases, with 13 bases spanning the gap.

Only a few counts were recorded for this clone. The chain combines TRBV27 with TRBJ1-6; the D is unclear. V was cut by 5 bases and J by 11 bases, with 10 bases left in between. Germline CDR1 reads MNHEY; CDR2 reads SMNVEV (reference sequence). This CDR3 region has 12 residues. The CDR3 nucleotides read TGTGCCAGCAGTAATCCATCAGCACCCCTCCACTTT. Its protein product is CASSNPSAPLHF.

The V call is TRBV4-1, the J call TRBJ1-4; D is unclear. Looked up from germline, CDR1 is MGHRA and CDR2 is YSYEKL. The CDR3 contains 18 residues. Trimming shortened V by 0 bases and J by 4 bases, and 18 bases separated the two germline ends. CDR3 in amino acids: CASSQEGGGFSYNEKLFF. The CDR3 bases are TGCGCCAGCAGCCAAGAAGGTGGAGGGTTTTCTTATAATGAAAAACTGTTTTTT.

The J gene is TRBJ2-2, the V gene TRBV9, with TRBD2 identical over 8 bases. Trimming removed 4 bases from V and 4 bases from J; junction bases left unmatched: 15. The CDR3 loop spans 18 amino acids. Germline loops: CDR1 SGDLS, CDR2 YYNGEE. The CDR3 coding sequence is TGTGCCAGCAGCCCGGGGGGGGGCTGGGAGTTTGGCACCGGGGAGCTGTTTTTT. This sequence encodes CASSPGGGWEFGTGELFF.

The chain links TRBV5-6 to TRBJ2-1; D ambiguous. This CDR3 is built from 15 residues. Trimming removed 3 bases from V and 10 bases from J, with 20 bases in between. Looked up from germline, CDR1 is SGHDT and CDR2 is YYEEEE. CDR3 sequence: CASSYRARLTEEQFF. CDR3 nucleotides: TGTGCCAGCAGCTATCGGGCTAGACTTACGGAGGAGCAGTTCTTC.

The chain links TRBV7-8 to TRBJ2-6; D not certain. The CDR3 totals 15 residues. Trimming shortened V by 1 base and J by 0 bases, and 4 bases separated the two germline ends. Germline CDR1 SGHVS, CDR2 FQNEAQ. The CDR3: CASSLDRSGANVLTF. CDR3 coding DNA: TGTGCCAGCAGCTTAGACCGCTCTGGGGCCAACGTCCTGACTTTC.

This chain links TRBV29-1 with TRBJ2-5; 8 positions match TRBD2. Germline V gene data show CDR1 as SQVTM and CDR2 as ANQGSEA. CDR3 length: 14 amino acids. The trim removed 7 bases at V and 4 bases at J, leaving 11 bases unmatched. CDR3 DNA sequence: TGCAGCGAGTTAGAGGGACTAGTGGGAGAGACCCAGTACTTC. Translating gives CSELEGLVGETQYF. The complete variable domain, with remaining parts taken from reference TRBV29-1 and TRBJ2-5, reads SAVISQKPSRDICQRGTSLTIQCQVDSQVTMMFWYRQQPGQSLTLIATANQGSEATYESGFVIDKFPISRPNLTFSTLTVSNMSPEDSSIYLCSELEGLVGETQYFGPGTRLLVL.

This clone showed up just once. This chain joins TRBV19 and TRBJ2-1; 7 nucleotides align to TRBD2. This CDR3 comprises 17 residues. Germline V gives CDR1 LNHDA, CDR2 SQIVND (reference sequence). The J segment lost 0 bases and the V segment lost 3 bases, leaving 8 bases of the junction unmatched. As DNA, the CDR3 is TGTGCCAGTAGTATTCCGACTAGCTGGGGCTCCTACAATGAGCAGTTCTTC. Its translation is CASSIPTSWGSYNEQFF.

The chain combines TRBV4-1 with TRBJ2-3, with D possibly TRBD2 on 6 matching bases. Trimming removed 0 bases from V and 0 bases from J, with 19 bases in between. This CDR3 is 19 amino acids long. Germline V CDR1 and CDR2: MGHRA, YSYEKL. The CDR3 loop is CASSQEGGLGLSSTDTQYF. As DNA, the CDR3 is TGCGCCAGCAGCCAAGAGGGAGGTCTGGGTTTGTCTAGCACAGATACGCAGTATTTT.

V usage is TRBV5-1 and J usage is TRBJ1-2; D is undetermined. V lost 0 bases and J 3 bases, leaving 9 bases between the germline ends. CDR3 length: 14 amino acids. Looked up from germline, CDR1 is SGHRS and CDR2 is YFSETQ. In nucleotides, the CDR3 is TGCGCCAGCAGCTTGGTTCCAGCCCACTATGGCTACACCTTC. This gives the protein CASSLVPAHYGYTF.

The rearrangement joins TRBV4-3 to TRBJ1-1, with D tentatively TRBD1 (5 bases). Trimming took off 0 bases at V and 3 bases at J, with 8 bases between the two ends. Germline CDR1 and CDR2: LGHNA and YSLEER. This CDR3 has 14 amino acids. CDR3 sequence reads: CASSQELGDTEAFF. The DNA of the CDR3 is TGCGCCAGCAGCCAAGAATTGGGGGACACTGAAGCTTTCTTT.

The chain has TRBV11-1 and TRBJ2-7; D may correspond to TRBD1 or TRBD2 (5 bases each). The V end was cut by 3 bases, the J end by 3 bases, with 12 bases between. Germline V lookup: CDR1 SGHAT, CDR2 FQDESV (reference sequence). This CDR3 contains 14 residues. DNA for the CDR3: TGTGCCAGCAGCTTTGGTGGGACGTACTACGAGCAGTACTTC. This sequence encodes CASSFGGTYYEQYF.

This sequence joins TRBV18 and TRBJ2-7, with D perhaps matching TRBD1 or TRBD2 (5 bases each). Per the germline V gene, CDR1 is KGHSH and CDR2 is LQKENI. The CDR3 has 14 amino acids. V shed 4 bases and J shed 3 bases, with 13 bases lying between them. CDR3 amino acids: CASSLTRDVYEQYF. The CDR3 coding sequence is TGTGCCAGCTCACTCACAAGGGACGTCTACGAGCAGTACTTC.

This chain joins TRBV7-6 and TRBJ1-1; D is perhaps TRBD1 (5 bases). The CDR3 is 14 amino acids. Per germline, CDR1 SGHVS and CDR2 FNYEAQ. V lost 6 bases to trimming and J lost 6 bases, with 17 bases between them. CDR3 bases: TGTGCCAGCAGGACGGCTGGAGGGACCTCTGAAGCTTTCTTT. Amino acid sequence: CASRTAGGTSEAFF.

This clone has only one observation. The rearrangement joins TRBV9 to TRBJ2-3; perhaps D is TRBD1 or TRBD2 (5 bases each). V lost 3 bases and J 6 bases, leaving 5 bases between the germline ends. The CDR3 consists of 11 residues. Germline V CDR1 and CDR2: SGDLS, YYNGEE. The CDR3 spells CASSGGDTQYF. The DNA for the CDR3 is TGTGCCAGCAGCGGGGGGGATACGCAGTATTTT.